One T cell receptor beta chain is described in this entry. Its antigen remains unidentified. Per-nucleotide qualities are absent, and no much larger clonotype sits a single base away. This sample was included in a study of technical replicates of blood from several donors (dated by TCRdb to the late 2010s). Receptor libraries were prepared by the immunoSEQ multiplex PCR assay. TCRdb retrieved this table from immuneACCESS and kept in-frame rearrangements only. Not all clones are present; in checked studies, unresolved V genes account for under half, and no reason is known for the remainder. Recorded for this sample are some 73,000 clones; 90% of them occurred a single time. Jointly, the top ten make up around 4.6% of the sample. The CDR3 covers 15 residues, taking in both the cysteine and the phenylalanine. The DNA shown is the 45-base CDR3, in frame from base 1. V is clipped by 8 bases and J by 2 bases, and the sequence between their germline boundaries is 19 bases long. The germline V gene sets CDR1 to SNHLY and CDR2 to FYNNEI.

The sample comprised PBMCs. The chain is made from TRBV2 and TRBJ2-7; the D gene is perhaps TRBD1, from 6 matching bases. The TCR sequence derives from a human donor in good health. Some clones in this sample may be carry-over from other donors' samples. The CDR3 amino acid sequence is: CASGKRGTGPYEQYF. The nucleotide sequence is TGTGCCAGCGGGAAGAGGGGGACGGGTCCCTACGAGCAGTACTTC.